The 15 T cell receptor beta chains below were found in one sample sequenced in a study of siplizumab effects on memory and regulatory T cells. Here immunoSEQ multiplex PCR was the method, and the copy in TCRdb shows in-frame clones only, minus some. The sample lists about 100,000 clones; 85% to 95% were seen once. The sequenced material came from non-Treg CD4+ T cells sorted from blood. The receptors stem from a human donor in good health.

The chain uses TRBV7-6 and TRBJ2-1; 11 bases are shared with TRBD2. Germline assignment: CDR1 SGHVS and CDR2 FNYEAQ. The trim removed 7 bases at V and 3 bases at J, leaving 5 bases unmatched. The CDR3 length is 15 residues. The CDR3, as DNA: TGTGCCAGCACATCGGGGACTAGCGGCTACAATGAGCAGTTCTTC. This codes for CASTSGTSGYNEQFF. The whole variable domain, filled in from reference TRBV7-6 and TRBJ2-1, reads GAGVSQSPRYKVTKRGQDVALRCDPISGHVSLYWYRQALGQGPEFLTYFNYEAQQDKSGLPNDRFSAERPEGSISTLTIQRTEQRDSAMYRCASTSGTSGYNEQFFGPGTRLTVL.

The rearrangement links TRBV10-3 to TRBJ1-1, with D perhaps TRBD1 (5 bases). Germline V gives CDR1 ENHRY, CDR2 SYGVKD. The CDR3 has 14 residues. Trimming took 7 bases from V and 1 from J, leaving 13 bases between them. This CDR3 is CAITPGRENTEAFF. The CDR3 bases are TGTGCCATCACTCCGGGACGGGAGAACACTGAAGCTTTCTTT.

The rearrangement joins TRBV4-1 to TRBJ1-5; D gene unclear. V lost 3 bases to trimming and J lost 1 base, with 13 bases between them. Germline V gene sequence: CDR1 MGHRA, CDR2 YSYEKL. The CDR3 is 16 amino acids. The DNA of the CDR3 is TGCGCCAGCAGCCAGGGGAGTGGGAGAAGCAATCAGCCCCAGCATTTT. Translation gives CASSQGSGRSNQPQHF.

The V call is TRBV6-1, the J call TRBJ2-7, with a weak D call TRBD1 (6 bases). Deletions cut 5 bases from V and 5 bases from J, with 10 bases between. Germline V gives CDR1 MNHNS, CDR2 SASEGT. CDR3 length equals 12 residues. The CDR3 protein is CASSRTGNEQYF. CDR3 coding DNA: TGTGCCAGCAGTCGAACAGGGAACGAGCAGTACTTC.

This clone has a single count. The chain recombines TRBV5-4 with TRBJ2-1, with TRBD2 identical over 10 bases. CDR3 size: 16 residues. CDR1 and CDR2 (germline): SGHNT, YYREEE (reference sequence). The V and J ends lost 0 bases and 5 bases, in that order; junction bases with no gene match: 5. The chain's CDR3 is CASSLALLAGNNEQFF. DNA of the CDR3: TGTGCCAGCAGCTTGGCCTTACTAGCGGGGAACAATGAGCAGTTCTTC.

The rearrangement joins TRBV19 to TRBJ1-1; 7 nucleotides line up with TRBD1. Germline loops: CDR1 LNHDA, CDR2 SQIVND (reference sequence). The CDR3 contains 13 residues. The junction had 6 bases not matched to a gene; V was cut back by 5 bases and J by 6 bases. The CDR3 loop reads CASSFSQGAEAFF. Written as DNA, the CDR3 is TGTGCCAGTAGTTTCTCTCAGGGGGCTGAAGCTTTCTTT.

This rearrangement joins TRBV7-8 to TRBJ2-5, with D unresolved. The V end lost 5 bases, the J end lost 5 bases, and 21 bases lay between the germline ends. The CDR3 is 16 amino acids. CDR1 and CDR2 (germline): SGHVS, FQNEAQ. The CDR3 reads CASSPGLGRRGETQYF. Here the CDR3 DNA reads TGTGCCAGCAGCCCGGGTTTGGGCCGACGAGGCGAGACCCAGTACTTC. Full variable domain (rest looked up from reference TRBV7-8 and TRBJ2-5): GAGVSQSPRYKVAKRGQDVALRCDPISGHVSLFWYQQALGQGPEFLTYFQNEAQLDKSGLPSDRFFAERPEGSVSTLKIQRTQQEDSAVYLCASSPGLGRRGETQYFGPGTRLLVL.

The genes are TRBV5-6 and TRBJ1-2; D is unresolved. The CDR3 has 16 residues. Germline V gene data show CDR1 as SGHDT and CDR2 as YYEEEE. Trimming took off 1 base at V and 3 bases at J, with 16 bases between the two ends. The DNA of the CDR3 is TGTGCCAGCAGCTTGTATGTTACTCCTGAGGACTATGGCTACACCTTC. This encodes CASSLYVTPEDYGYTF. Variable domain in full (rest from reference TRBV5-6 and TRBJ1-2): DAGVTQSPTHLIKTRGQQVTLRCSPKSGHDTVSWYQQALGQGPQFIFQYYEEEERQRGNFPDRFSGHQFPNYSSELNVNALLLGDSALYLCASSLYVTPEDYGYTFGSGTRLTVV.

The CDR3 bases are TGTGCCAGCAGCGTGTCTAGCGGGAGTTGGTACGAGCAGTACTTC. This codes for CASSVSSGSWYEQYF. The V call is TRBV9, the J call TRBJ2-7; TRBD2 matches 10 bases. CDR3 length: 15 residues. Germline V gene sequence: CDR1 SGDLS, CDR2 YYNGEE. V shed 2 bases and J 4 bases; nucleotides not matched to a gene: 6.

The V and J genes are TRBV5-1 and TRBJ2-2, with 8 bases matching TRBD2. CDR3 length: 16 residues. Looked up from germline, CDR1 is SGHRS and CDR2 is YFSETQ. With V trimmed by 1 base and J by 0 bases, 2 bases remained unmatched. The CDR3 DNA sequence: TGCGCCAGCAGCTTGCACGGGAGGGCGAACACCGGGGAGCTGTTTTTT. Translating gives CASSLHGRANTGELFF. The full variable domain, with the rest looked up from reference TRBV5-1 and TRBJ2-2, is KAGVTQTPRYLIKTRGQQVTLSCSPISGHRSVSWYQQTPGQGLQFLFEYFSETQRNKGNFPGRFSGRQFSNSRSEMNVSTLELGDSALYLCASSLHGRANTGELFFGEGSRLTVL.

Only one count was recorded for this clone. The chain couples TRBV30 to TRBJ2-7, with D perhaps assigned TRBD1 or TRBD2 (5 bases each). The CDR3 runs 12 residues. Looked up from germline, CDR1 is GTSNPN and CDR2 is SVGIG (reference sequence). Trimming removed 5 bases at V and 3 bases at J, with 11 bases between. The CDR3 is CAWGVGGYEQYF. The DNA of the CDR3 is TGTGCCTGGGGGGTTGGGGGCTACGAGCAGTACTTC.

The chain is built from TRBV28 and TRBJ2-7; 12 bases are a match to TRBD2. V shed 6 bases and J 4 bases; nucleotides not matched to a gene: 4. The CDR3 length is 14 residues. CDR1 is MDHEN, CDR2 SYDVKM, per germline. CDR3 protein: CASSNTSGRYEQYF. CDR3 in DNA: TGTGCCAGCAGCAACACTAGCGGGAGGTACGAGCAGTACTTC.

The rearrangement uses TRBV4-3 and TRBJ2-1; TRBD2 matches 7 bases. The V gene end was trimmed by 3 bases and the J gene end by 0 bases; junction bases not matched to a gene: 11. Germline V lookup: CDR1 LGHNA, CDR2 YSLEER. This CDR3 region has 18 residues. The DNA of the CDR3 is TGCGCCAGCAGCCAGGATGGGATAGCGGGTAGCTCCTACAATGAGCAGTTCTTC. This sequence encodes CASSQDGIAGSSYNEQFF.

V is TRBV6-5 and J is TRBJ2-1; no definite D call. The germline V and J ends were trimmed by 0 bases and 5 bases, with 11 bases remaining between them. Germline-derived CDR1 and CDR2 are MNHEY and SVGAGI. The CDR3 extends over 15 amino acids. The CDR3 region has the DNA TGTGCCAGCAGTTACTCGGCAGTGCCCCACAATGAGCAGTTCTTC. Protein sequence: CASSYSAVPHNEQFF.

This chain connects TRBV30 to TRBJ1-2; D gene unclear. Looked up from germline, CDR1 is GTSNPN and CDR2 is SVGIG (reference sequence). The CDR3 covers 13 residues. Trimming took 3 bases from V and 5 from J, leaving 13 bases between them. The CDR3 DNA reads as TGTGCCTGGAGAAACAGAGGAGGGTATGGCTACACCTTC. Translated: CAWRNRGGYGYTF. Together with reference TRBV30 and TRBJ1-2, the CDR3 gives the full variable domain: SQTIHQWPATLVQPVGSPLSLECTVEGTSNPNLYWYRQAAGRGLQLLFYSVGIGQISSEVPQNLSASRPQDRQFILSSKKLLLSDSGFYLCAWRNRGGYGYTFGSGTRLTVV.